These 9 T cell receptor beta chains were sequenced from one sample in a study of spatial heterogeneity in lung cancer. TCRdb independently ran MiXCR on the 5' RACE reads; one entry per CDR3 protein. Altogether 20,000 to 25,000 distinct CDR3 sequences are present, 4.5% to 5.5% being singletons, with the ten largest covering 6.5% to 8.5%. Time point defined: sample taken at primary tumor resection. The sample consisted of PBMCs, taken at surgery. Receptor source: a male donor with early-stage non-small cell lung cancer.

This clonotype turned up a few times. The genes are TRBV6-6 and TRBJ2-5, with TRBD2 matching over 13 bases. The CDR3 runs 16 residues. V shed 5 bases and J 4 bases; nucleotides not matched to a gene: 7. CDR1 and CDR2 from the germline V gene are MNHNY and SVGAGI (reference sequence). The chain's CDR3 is CASSPAGLAGIETQYF. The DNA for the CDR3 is TGTGCCAGCAGTCCCGCGGGACTAGCGGGAATAGAGACCCAGTACTTC.

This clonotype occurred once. The CDR3 spells CASSPTAGGNQPQHF. CDR3 in DNA: TGCGCCAGCAGTCCAACAGCAGGCGGCAATCAGCCCCAGCATTTT. The V call is TRBV5-1, the J call TRBJ1-5, with D hard to call. The CDR3 is made up of 15 amino acids. The V gene's germline CDR1 is SGHRS and CDR2 YFSETQ. V lost 5 bases to trimming and J lost 2 bases, with 14 bases between them.

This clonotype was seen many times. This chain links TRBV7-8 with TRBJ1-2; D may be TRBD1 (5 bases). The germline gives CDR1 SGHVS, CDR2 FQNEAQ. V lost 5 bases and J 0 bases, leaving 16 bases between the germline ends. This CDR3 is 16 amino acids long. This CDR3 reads CASSLRGQAANYGYTF. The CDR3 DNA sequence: TGTGCCAGCAGCCTCCGGGGCCAGGCAGCTAACTATGGCTACACCTTC. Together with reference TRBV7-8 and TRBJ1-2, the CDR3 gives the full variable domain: GAGVSQSPRYKVAKRGQDVALRCDPISGHVSLFWYQQALGQGPEFLTYFQNEAQLDKSGLPSDRFFAERPEGSVSTLKIQRTQQEDSAVYLCASSLRGQAANYGYTFGSGTRLTVV.

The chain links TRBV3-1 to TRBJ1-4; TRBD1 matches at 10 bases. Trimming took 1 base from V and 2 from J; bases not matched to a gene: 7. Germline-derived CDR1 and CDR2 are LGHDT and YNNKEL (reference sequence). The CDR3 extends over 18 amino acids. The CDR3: CASSQGDRGRGTNEKLFF. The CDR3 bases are TGTGCCAGCAGCCAAGGAGACAGGGGGCGCGGTACTAATGAAAAACTGTTTTTT. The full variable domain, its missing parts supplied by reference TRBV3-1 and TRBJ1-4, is DTAVSQTPKYLVTQMGNDKSIKCEQNLGHDTMYWYKQDSKKFLKIMFSYNNKELIINETVPNRFSPKSPDKAHLNLHINSLELGDSAVYFCASSQGDRGRGTNEKLFFGSGTQLSVL.

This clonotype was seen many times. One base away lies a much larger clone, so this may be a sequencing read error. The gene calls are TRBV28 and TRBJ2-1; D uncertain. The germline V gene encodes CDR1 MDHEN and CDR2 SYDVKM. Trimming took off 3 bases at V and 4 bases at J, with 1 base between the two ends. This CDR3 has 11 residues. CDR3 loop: CASSFYNEQFF. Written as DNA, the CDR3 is TGTGCCAGCAGTTTTTACAATGAGCAGTTCTTC.

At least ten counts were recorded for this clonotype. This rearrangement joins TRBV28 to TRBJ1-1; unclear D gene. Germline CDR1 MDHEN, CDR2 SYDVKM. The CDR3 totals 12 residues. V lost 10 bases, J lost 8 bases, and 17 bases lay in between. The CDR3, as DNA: TGTGCCACCAGAGCAGGCACGTCCGAAGCTTTCTTT. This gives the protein CATRAGTSEAFF.

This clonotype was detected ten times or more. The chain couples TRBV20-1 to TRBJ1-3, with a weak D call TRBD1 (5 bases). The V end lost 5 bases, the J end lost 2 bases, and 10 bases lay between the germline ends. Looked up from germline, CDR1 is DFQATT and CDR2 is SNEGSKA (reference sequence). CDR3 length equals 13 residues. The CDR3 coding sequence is TGCAGTGCTGGTGGGGGTCCTGGAAACACCATATATTTT. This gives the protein CSAGGGPGNTIYF.

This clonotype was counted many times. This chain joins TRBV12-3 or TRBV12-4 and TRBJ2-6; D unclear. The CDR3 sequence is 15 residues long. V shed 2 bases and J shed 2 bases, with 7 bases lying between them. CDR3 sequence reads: CASSLSTPGANVLTF. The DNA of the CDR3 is TGTGCCAGCAGTTTAAGTACACCTGGGGCCAACGTCCTGACTTTC.

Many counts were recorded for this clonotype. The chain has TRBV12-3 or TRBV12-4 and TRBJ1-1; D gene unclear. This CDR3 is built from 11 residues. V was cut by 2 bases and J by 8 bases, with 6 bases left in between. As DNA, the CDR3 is TGTGCCAGCAGTTTAAACGTCGAAGCTTTCTTT. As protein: CASSLNVEAFF.